This T cell receptor (beta chain) is drawn from a study of cytomegalovirus exposure and HLA in healthy donors. Study-wide results and caveats: The dataset shows that most TCR sequences were rare, while some public TCRs occurred in many donors.

To note about this clone: The antigen is undetermined.

TCRdb's table, derived via immunoSEQ multiplex PCR, lists solely in-frame clones and lacks some. The table includes 250,000 to 400,000 clones, roughly 88% detected once. The sequenced sample consisted of PBMCs. This clonotype was sampled from a man aged 30-40 years in good health and CMV-seronegative.

The CDR3 protein is CASSTFLGQGSAEAFF. Here the CDR3 DNA reads TGTGCCAGCAGCACGTTTTTGGGACAGGGATCCGCTGAAGCTTTCTTT. This rearrangement joins TRBV7-9 to TRBJ1-1; 9 positions agree with TRBD1. From germline, CDR1 is SEHNR and CDR2 FQNEAQ (reference sequence). V lost 5 bases and J lost 6; bases outside the gene matches: 13. This CDR3 is 16 amino acids long.